One sample yielded the 6 T cell receptor beta chains listed below, sequenced in a study of vaccination and CD4 T cells after COVID-19. This sample's treatment: roughly 10-day PBMC culture with coronavirus spike peptide pools or control peptides (ViraFEST assay). Antigen specificity for these receptors is unknown. The Oncomine TCR Beta short-read assay was what sequenced the DNA obtained from cultured CD4+ T cells. TCRdb analysed the PCR reads with MiXCR anew, one entry per CDR3 protein. The sample includes about 13,000 distinct CDR3 sequences, 56% of them seen just once. The source material was CD4+ T cells from blood, cultured in vitro. The receptor source for this set is a human donor who had recovered from COVID-19.

The chain couples TRBV5-1 to TRBJ2-5; D is possibly TRBD2 (5 bases). V was pared by 5 bases and J by 5 bases, with 19 bases between. The CDR3 runs to 15 residues. In germline, CDR1 is SGHRS, CDR2 YFSETQ. The CDR3 coding sequence is TGCGCCAGCAGAGGTCCGGACCGGGGATGGGAGACCCAGTACTTC. Its protein product is CASRGPDRGWETQYF.

The J gene is TRBJ1-5, the V gene TRBV7-8; D is ambiguous. The CDR3 is made up of 17 amino acids. Germline loops: CDR1 SGHVS, CDR2 FQNEAQ. The germline V and J ends were trimmed by 2 bases and 5 bases, with 19 bases remaining between them. The CDR3 coding sequence is TGTGCCAGCAGCTTAAGGGTGTCGATGACAAGCGATCAGCCCCAGCATTTT. It is translated as CASSLRVSMTSDQPQHF.

This clonotype is a singleton in its sample. The gene calls are TRBV29-1 and TRBJ2-7; TRBD1 is a possible D gene (7 bases). Per germline, CDR1 SQVTM and CDR2 ANQGSEA. CDR3 length: 13 amino acids. Trimming cost V 6 bases and J 3 bases, with 15 bases left between them. As DNA, the CDR3 is TGCAGCGTCTCCGGGCAGGGGGGCTACGAGCAGTACTTC. Amino acids: CSVSGQGGYEQYF.

The DNA for the CDR3 is TGTGCCAGTAGTAGTACTCAGCTGATCTTCTATGGCTACACCTTC. It encodes CASSSTQLIFYGYTF. The rearrangement uses TRBV19 and TRBJ1-2; D not resolved. The CDR3 runs 15 residues. Germline loops: CDR1 LNHDA, CDR2 SQIVND (reference sequence). V was shortened by 4 bases and J by 4 bases, with 16 bases between the two germline ends. The full variable domain, completed using reference TRBV19 and TRBJ1-2, is DGGITQSPKYLFRKEGQNVTLSCEQNLNHDAMYWYRQDPGQGLRLIYYSQIVNDFQKGDIAEGYSVSREKKESFPLTVTSAQKNPTAFYLCASSSTQLIFYGYTFGSGTRLTVV.

J is TRBJ1-4 and V is TRBV6-5; D gene unclear. Trimming stripped 4 bases from V and 4 bases from J, with 7 bases between. Germline loops: CDR1 MNHEY, CDR2 SVGAGI. This CDR3 contains 13 residues. Written as DNA, the CDR3 is TGTGCCAGCAGTTTGGGCCTTAATGAAAAACTGTTTTTT. Translation: CASSLGLNEKLFF.

The table lists this clonotype with a few counts. The J gene is TRBJ2-7, the V gene TRBV2; 8 bases are a match to TRBD1. CDR3 length: 17 amino acids. The germline gives CDR1 SNHLY, CDR2 FYNNEI. V gave up 0 bases and J gave up 2 bases; unmatched junction bases: 9. CDR3 residues: CASSEALWAGGTYEQYF. The CDR3 DNA sequence: TGTGCCAGCAGTGAAGCGCTTTGGGCAGGGGGCACCTACGAGCAGTACTTC.